These 13 T cell receptor beta chains share one sample of origin, sequenced in a study of T cell repertoires in cytomegalovirus infection. TCRdb independently ran MiXCR on the reads; one entry per CDR3 protein. The top ten hold under 8.5% of the sample, which has some 600,000 distinct CDR3 sequences, about 24% seen once. Sequencing used CD8+ T cells from PBMCs. The receptors here all came from a human donor in good health (CMV status not recorded). Some clones in this sample may be carry-over from other donors' samples.

In this sample, this clonotype turned up a few times. CDR3 region: CASNVAGETDTQYF. The DNA of the CDR3 is TGTGCCAGCAACGTAGCGGGGGAGACAGATACGCAGTATTTT. V usage is TRBV6-5 and J usage is TRBJ2-3; 9 bases fit TRBD2. Germline CDR1 and CDR2: MNHEY and SVGAGI. This CDR3 comprises 14 residues. V dropped 7 bases and J dropped 3; count of bases not matched to a gene: 5.

The sample holds many counts of this clonotype. The chain uses TRBV7-3 and TRBJ2-2; a possible D gene is TRBD1 (5 bases). The CDR3 runs to 16 residues. With 1 base removed from V and 6 bases from J, the gap between germline ends came to 15 bases. Germline CDR1 is SGHTA and CDR2 is FQGTGA. This CDR3 is CASSLIRKGRAGELFF. CDR3 DNA sequence: TGTGCCAGCAGCTTAATAAGAAAGGGCAGGGCCGGGGAGCTGTTTTTT.

This clonotype came up many times. This chain links TRBV12-3 or TRBV12-4 with TRBJ1-6, with TRBD1 matching over 9 bases. J was trimmed by 7 bases and V by 3 bases; bases with no gene match: 16. This CDR3 is built from 19 residues. The CDR3 protein is CASSFILDRGSLSNSPLHF. Here the CDR3 DNA reads TGTGCCAGCAGTTTCATTCTGGACAGGGGTTCCCTCTCCAATTCACCCCTCCACTTT.

CDR3 sequence: CASSTPGTNYGYTF. DNA for the CDR3: TGTGCCAGCAGTACGCCGGGGACAAACTATGGCTACACCTTC. This chain joins TRBV6-5 and TRBJ1-2; weak D call: TRBD1 (6 bases). V lost 5 bases and J 2 bases, leaving 12 bases between the germline ends. The germline V gene has CDR1 MNHEY and CDR2 SVGAGI. The CDR3 covers 14 residues.

The CDR3 loop reads CSVEGRTEQFF. The CDR3 DNA is TGCAGCGTTGAAGGGCGGACTGAGCAGTTCTTC. This chain connects TRBV29-1 to TRBJ2-1, with D unresolved. The CDR3 is made up of 11 amino acids. Germline V CDR1 and CDR2: SQVTM, ANQGSEA. The V gene lost 1 base and the J gene lost 9 bases, with 7 bases spanning the gap.

This clonotype was seen repeatedly, ten times or more. The V and J genes are TRBV29-1 and TRBJ2-3; D unclear. V was cut by 4 bases and J by 2 bases, with 7 bases left in between. This CDR3 region has 12 residues. Per germline, CDR1 SQVTM and CDR2 ANQGSEA. The CDR3 spells CSVGGDTDTQYF. The CDR3 DNA is TGCAGCGTTGGTGGGGACACAGATACGCAGTATTTT.

This clonotype showed up just once. CDR3 amino acids: CSVVYRVLGETQYF. CDR3 coding DNA: TGCAGCGTTGTGTACAGGGTTCTAGGGGAGACCCAGTACTTC. The chain employs TRBV29-1 and TRBJ2-5; TRBD1 is a possible D gene (6 bases). This CDR3 has 14 amino acids. Trimming took 4 bases from V and 5 from J, leaving 17 bases between them. The germline V gene has CDR1 SQVTM and CDR2 ANQGSEA.

At least ten counts were recorded for this clonotype. The chain links TRBV12-3 or TRBV12-4 to TRBJ2-4, with D unresolved. Trimming took off 7 bases at V and 6 bases at J, with 16 bases between the two ends. The CDR3 has 14 amino acids. Written as DNA, the CDR3 is TGTGCCAGCACCTTAGGTCCCCTCGCAAACATTCAGTACTTC. Translation: CASTLGPLANIQYF.

V and J are TRBV9 and TRBJ2-1; the match to TRBD2 covers 8 bases. Germline loops: CDR1 SGDLS, CDR2 YYNGEE. This CDR3 comprises 15 residues. V trimming: 0 bases; J trimming: 9 bases; junction bases outside the gene matches: 8. The CDR3 sequence: CASSVAGGAGGEQFF. In DNA, the CDR3 is TGTGCCAGCAGCGTAGCGGGGGGGGCCGGGGGTGAGCAGTTCTTC.

This clonotype was seen many times. This chain links TRBV27 with TRBJ2-1; TRBD2 matches at 10 bases. Trimming took 4 bases from V and 8 from J; bases not matched to a gene: 14. The CDR3 extends over 17 amino acids. In germline, CDR1 is MNHEY, CDR2 SMNVEV (reference sequence). CDR3: CASSSPKLAGTWDEQFF. In DNA, the CDR3 is TGTGCCAGCAGTTCACCCAAACTAGCGGGGACGTGGGATGAGCAGTTCTTC.

In this sample, this clonotype turned up a few times. The rearrangement links TRBV27 to TRBJ1-2; the D gene is possibly TRBD1 (5 bases). This CDR3 region has 14 residues. Germline V gene data show CDR1 as MNHEY and CDR2 as SMNVEV (reference sequence). V lost 5 bases and J lost 3, with 13 bases in between. In DNA, the CDR3 is TGTGCCAGCAGTCCACGGGGAGGGGACTATGGCTACACCTTC. Amino acid sequence: CASSPRGGDYGYTF.

This clonotype was detected a few times. One end of the junction fails to match germline, which may point to a read error. J is TRBJ2-2 and V is TRBV7-6; 12 nucleotides match TRBD2. CDR1 is SGHVS and CDR2 is FNYEAQ in the germline V gene. The CDR3 runs 15 residues. The CDR3 sequence is CASSLAGGHTGELFF. The DNA of the CDR3 is TGTGCCAGCAGCCTAGCGGGGGGGCACACCGGGGAGCTGTTTTTT.

The chain links TRBV29-1 to TRBJ1-2; D might be TRBD1 (6 bases). Germline V gene lookup returns CDR1 SQVTM and CDR2 ANQGSEA. The CDR3 runs 15 residues. V was shortened by 2 bases and J by 3 bases, with 16 bases between the two germline ends. The CDR3 bases are TGCAGCGTTGAAACAGGACAGCTCCAATACTATGGCTACACCTTC. Residues: CSVETGQLQYYGYTF.